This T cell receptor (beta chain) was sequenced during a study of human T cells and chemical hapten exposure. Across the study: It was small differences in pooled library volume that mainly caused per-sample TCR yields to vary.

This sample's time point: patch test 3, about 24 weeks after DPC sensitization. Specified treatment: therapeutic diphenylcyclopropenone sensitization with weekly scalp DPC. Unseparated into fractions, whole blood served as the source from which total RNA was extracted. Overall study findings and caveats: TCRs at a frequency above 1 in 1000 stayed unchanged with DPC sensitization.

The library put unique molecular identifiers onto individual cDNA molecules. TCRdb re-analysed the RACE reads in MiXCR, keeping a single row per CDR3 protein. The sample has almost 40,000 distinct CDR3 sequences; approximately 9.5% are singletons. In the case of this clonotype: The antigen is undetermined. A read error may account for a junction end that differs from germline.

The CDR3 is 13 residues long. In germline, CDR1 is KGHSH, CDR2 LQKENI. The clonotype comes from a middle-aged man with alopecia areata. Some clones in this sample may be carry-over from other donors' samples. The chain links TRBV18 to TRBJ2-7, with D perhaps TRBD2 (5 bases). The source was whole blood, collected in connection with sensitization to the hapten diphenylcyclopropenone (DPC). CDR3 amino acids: CASSPASMDEQYF. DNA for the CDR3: TGTGCCAGCTCCCCGGCTAGCATGGACGAACAGTACTTC.